This TCR beta chain was recorded in a study of blood T cell repertoires in COVID-19. Study background: The United States, Italy and Spain provided the acute and convalescent COVID-19 samples.

Under the authors' procedure: Estimates of nucleated cell counts were drawn from the amplification of reference gene primers. Some clones are missing from TCRdb's copy, which holds only in-frame ones; the method was immunoSEQ multiplex PCR. V and J calls and clone size are given by that table; D and trimming were obtained from the DNA. Of 70,000 or so clones in the sample, 83% are singletons; the top ten hold roughly 5.7%. V was shortened by 3 bases and J by 7 bases, with 13 bases between the two germline ends. Per germline, CDR1 KGHSH and CDR2 LQKENI. This CDR3 comprises 15 residues. This chain connects TRBV18 to TRBJ1-6; a weak D match, TRBD1 (5 bases). Sequenced: peripheral blood. The clonotype was recovered from a woman aged 55-70 years with acute or convalescent COVID-19. As DNA, the CDR3 is TGTGCCAGCTCACCCCGACAGACCAACAATTCACCCCTCCACTTT. This translates into CASSPRQTNNSPLHF.